Listed below are T cell receptor beta chains from one sample, sequenced in a study of T cells after yellow fever vaccination. In TCRdb, the 5' RACE reads were re-called with MiXCR into one record per CDR3 protein. Here the sample spans 110,000 to 150,000 distinct CDR3 sequences, just over 6.5% being singletons. The specimen was CD4+ T cells sorted from PBMCs, collected 10 days after the yellow fever booster vaccination. The receptors were sampled from a man younger than 40 who received the YFV17D yellow fever vaccine. CDR3s include the opening cysteine and the closing phenylalanine or tryptophan. The D gene is left open where the match is weak.

cdr3_aa	d_call	v_call
CASSSGGNQPQHF	.	TRBV12-3/TRBV12-4
CASSLTTWQGEFRFF	.	TRBV5-6
CASSLVVTGEQFF	.	TRBV12-3/TRBV12-4
CSARAPDSSYEQYF	.	TRBV20-1
CASSNTGHSYNEQFF	.	TRBV19
CASSLGRLAGDNEQFF	TRBD2	TRBV5-1
CSARDTSGRVSSYNEQFF	TRBD2	TRBV20-1
CAIKGQTNTEAFF	TRBD1	TRBV10-3
CATSIPGRGNQPQHF	.	TRBV15
CASTVGATGELFF	.	TRBV6-1
CAWSVLQSGLNEQFF	.	TRBV30
CASRTSGRALGIQYF	TRBD2	TRBV7-2
CSARDSLNTGELFF	.	TRBV20-1
CASSRRSVEETQYF	.	TRBV19
CASSLVPPANTGELFF	.	TRBV5-1
CSATLPGTSKEQYF	TRBD2	TRBV20-1
CASSSRRTGMNTEAFF	.	TRBV12-3/TRBV12-4
CSARARGGWNSEQYF	TRBD2	TRBV20-1
CASSLGLAGTYEQYF	TRBD2	TRBV12-3/TRBV12-4
CASSLRDRRSYNSPLHF	.	TRBV11-2
CASSLDKGGETQYF	.	TRBV5-1
CASRRTEYEQYF	.	TRBV6-2/TRBV6-3
CAWSALNEQFF	.	TRBV30
CASSFRGLVFNEQFF	TRBD2	TRBV11-2
CASSLVSWGISEKLFF	.	TRBV7-9
CASSLAGRFYNEQFF	TRBD2	TRBV3-1
CASSFGHLSTDTQYF	.	TRBV12-1
CASSPTGGNNEQFF	.	TRBV7-3